One and the same sample provided the 10 T cell receptor beta chains below, sequenced in a study of blood T cell repertoires in COVID-19. The method was immunoSEQ multiplex PCR; TCRdb's version includes in-frame clones alone and lacks a portion of them. The sample comprises about 160,000 clones, around 85% of which are singletons, and about 5.3% rests with the top ten. Input material: PBMCs or T cells enriched from blood (not recorded which). These receptors all stem from a woman in her 40s with acute COVID-19.

This chain connects TRBV6-5 to TRBJ1-2; maybe TRBD1 (5 bases). V lost 10 bases, J lost 4 bases, and 16 bases lay in between. Germline V CDR1 and CDR2: MNHEY, SVGAGI. CDR3 length: 13 residues. As DNA, the CDR3 is TGTGCCACAACCCCACAGGCCGGCTATGGCTACACCTTC. Translated, it gives CATTPQAGYGYTF.

There are a few counts of this clone. This rearrangement joins TRBV12-3 or TRBV12-4 to TRBJ2-5; D ambiguous. Trimming cost V 3 bases and J 2 bases, with 7 bases left between them. The CDR3 length is 13 residues. The CDR3 reads CASSFLDQETQYF. CDR3 nucleotides: TGTGCCAGCAGTTTTTTAGATCAAGAGACCCAGTACTTC.

The chain employs TRBV7-9 and TRBJ1-2, with D possibly being TRBD1 (6 bases). Germline V lookup: CDR1 SEHNR, CDR2 FQNEAQ (reference sequence). The V end lost 5 bases, the J end lost 7 bases, and 14 bases lay between the germline ends. CDR3 size: 13 residues. The CDR3 loop reads CASSPQGGRGYTF. CDR3 in DNA: TGTGCCAGCAGCCCACAGGGCGGACGTGGCTACACCTTC.

The CDR3 DNA follows: TGTGCCAGCTCATGGGGGGAGGGCCACGGCTACGAGCAGTACGTC. It specifies CASSWGEGHGYEQYV. The chain has TRBV18 and TRBJ2-7; 7 bases align to TRBD2. J gave up 3 bases and V 5 bases, and 10 bases lay outside the gene matches. Per the germline V gene, CDR1 is KGHSH and CDR2 is LQKENI. This CDR3 has 15 residues.

The chain uses TRBV28 and TRBJ2-7; perhaps TRBD2 as D (5 bases). In germline, CDR1 is MDHEN, CDR2 SYDVKM. The CDR3 runs 16 residues. V shed 5 bases and J shed 2 bases, with 19 bases lying between them. Here the CDR3 DNA reads TGTGCCAGCAGTCCAGTACGGGGTGTGGGCGCCTACGAGCAGTACTTC. This sequence encodes CASSPVRGVGAYEQYF.

The V gene is TRBV7-6, the J gene TRBJ1-6; a possible D gene is TRBD1 (5 bases). V was trimmed by 1 base and J by 8 bases, leaving 12 bases between them. This CDR3 is built from 15 residues. Germline CDR1 reads SGHVS; CDR2 reads FNYEAQ. The CDR3 sequence is CASSLEAGGDSPLHF. CDR3 bases: TGTGCCAGCAGCTTAGAGGCGGGAGGGGATTCACCCCTCCACTTT.

V gene TRBV5-6 combines with J gene TRBJ2-1; 9 nucleotides line up with TRBD2. The V gene end was trimmed by 5 bases and the J gene end by 4 bases; junction bases not matched to a gene: 10. From germline, CDR1 is SGHDT and CDR2 YYEEEE. The CDR3 length is 16 residues. The CDR3 nucleotides read TGTGCCAGCAGAAGCCCGGGACTAGCCGCATACAATGAGCAGTTCTTC. Translating gives CASRSPGLAAYNEQFF. Looking up the rest from reference TRBV5-6 and TRBJ2-1 gives the full variable domain: DAGVTQSPTHLIKTRGQQVTLRCSPKSGHDTVSWYQQALGQGPQFIFQYYEEEERQRGNFPDRFSGHQFPNYSSELNVNALLLGDSALYLCASRSPGLAAYNEQFFGPGTRLTVL.

J is TRBJ1-3 and V is TRBV2; D gene ambiguous. CDR3 size: 11 residues. The V gene's germline CDR1 is SNHLY and CDR2 FYNNEI. Trimming stripped 8 bases from V and 9 bases from J, with 11 bases between. The CDR3: CASGLEGTIYF. The CDR3 coding sequence is TGTGCCAGCGGCCTAGAGGGCACCATATATTTT.

The gene calls are TRBV11-3 and TRBJ2-2; the D is unclear. This CDR3 has 14 amino acids. Trimming took off 1 base at V and 0 bases at J, with 3 bases between the two ends. Germline CDR1 SGHNT, CDR2 YENEEA. The CDR3 spells CASSLVTNTGELFF. DNA for the CDR3: TGTGCCAGCAGCTTAGTCACGAACACCGGGGAGCTGTTTTTT.

Here the CDR3 reads CAWSSPRTGVYEQYV. The CDR3 DNA reads TGTGCCTGGAGTAGTCCAAGAACAGGCGTGTACGAGCAGTACGTC. The chain employs TRBV30 and TRBJ2-7, with D possibly being TRBD1 (5 bases). CDR3 length equals 15 residues. The germline V gene has CDR1 GTSNPN and CDR2 SVGIG (reference sequence). V dropped 2 bases and J dropped 4 bases, with 18 bases sitting between them.